This T cell receptor (beta chain) is from a study of cytomegalovirus exposure and HLA in healthy donors. Study outcomes and limitations: TCR beta sequences reportedly predicted the HLA-A and HLA-B alleles of most subjects accurately. In a later analysis, TCR beta V- and J-gene trimming showed a link to a missense DCLRE1C variant.

In the PCR, 60 Vbeta and 13 Jbeta primers were used. Authors' processing steps: Unique TCR beta chains numbered around 75 million in a later analysis, with roughly 11 million shared. This table comes from immunoSEQ multiplex PCR, and its TCRdb copy is limited to in-frame clones, with some not included. The DNA was the basis for D and trimming; V, J and clone size are from that table. The sample has 130,000 or so clones, about four fifths seen once; the top ten hold 7.5% to 9.5%. V lost 5 bases and J lost 4; bases outside the gene matches: 7. This CDR3 comprises 14 residues. Germline CDR1 reads SGHTA; CDR2 reads FQGNSA. Note on this clone: The target antigen is unknown.

This sequence originates from a woman aged 45-60 years in good health and CMV-seropositive. This sequence joins TRBV7-2 and TRBJ2-7; TRBD1 matches at 8 bases. The specimen was PBMCs. In DNA form, the CDR3 reads TGTGCCAGCAGCCGAGTACAGGGGGAGTACGAGCAGTACTTC. Encoded protein: CASSRVQGEYEQYF. Filled out from reference TRBV7-2 and TRBJ2-7, the complete variable domain reads GAGVSQSPSNKVTEKGKDVELRCDPISGHTALYWYRQSLGQGLEFLIYFQGNSAPDKSGLPSDRFSAERTGGSVSTLTIQRTQQEDSAVYLCASSRVQGEYEQYFGPGTRLTVT.